The 6 T cell receptor beta chains given below trace back to one sample, sequenced in a study of T cells after yellow fever vaccination. TCRdb re-derived calls from the 5' RACE reads in MiXCR, one entry per CDR3 protein. This table holds 300,000 or so distinct CDR3 sequences, around 7.3% found once. Here the sequenced sample was PBMCs, taken about 41 days after the first yellow fever vaccination. The receptors come from a man younger than 30 who received the YFV17D yellow fever vaccine.

This sequence joins TRBV10-3 and TRBJ1-6; D remains ambiguous. The CDR3 length is 13 residues. Trimming pared 5 bases from V and 7 bases from J, leaving 9 bases between. Germline V gene lookup returns CDR1 ENHRY and CDR2 SYGVKD. CDR3 amino acids: CAISPRPNSPLHF. Written as DNA, the CDR3 is TGTGCCATCAGTCCCCGACCAAATTCACCCCTCCACTTT.

This clonotype was seen ten or more times. The rearrangement joins TRBV5-4 to TRBJ2-5; D is unresolved. V lost 1 base and J lost 3, with 7 bases in between. Germline CDR1 SGHNT, CDR2 YYREEE (reference sequence). The CDR3 is 13 amino acids. The CDR3 loop is CASSLPYEETQYF. The DNA for the CDR3 is TGTGCCAGCAGCTTGCCGTACGAAGAGACCCAGTACTTC.

This clonotype came up many times. This rearrangement joins TRBV10-3 to TRBJ2-7, with D tentatively TRBD1 (5 bases). The germline gives CDR1 ENHRY, CDR2 SYGVKD. Trimming left V 10 bases short and J 7 bases short, with 23 bases between. This CDR3 comprises 14 residues. The CDR3 nucleotides are TGTGCCAGGTTAGGGCAAGTTTCAGGGTGGGAGCAGTACTTC. Protein product: CARLGQVSGWEQYF.

The table lists this clonotype with a few counts. An end of the junction does not agree with germline; a read error may underlie this. The chain is built from TRBV11-2 and TRBJ1-2, with 10 nucleotides matching TRBD1. Germline CDR1 is SGHAT and CDR2 is FQNNGV. CDR3 length: 12 residues. The CDR3 bases are TGTGCCAGCAGCTTCGGACAGGGGGTGCTTAACTTC. Its translation is CASSFGQGVLNF.

Many counts were recorded for this clonotype. The V and J genes are TRBV7-2 and TRBJ1-4; TRBD1 matches at 7 bases. The J segment lost 3 bases and the V segment lost 5 bases, leaving 9 bases of the junction unmatched. The CDR3 length is 16 residues. The V gene's germline CDR1 is SGHTA and CDR2 FQGNSA. The CDR3 sequence is CASSRDSTSPNEKLFF. The CDR3 DNA follows: TGTGCCAGCAGCCGGGACAGTACCTCACCTAATGAAAAACTGTTTTTT.

The chain is built from TRBV20-1 and TRBJ2-3; weak D call: TRBD2 (6 bases). The CDR3 runs to 12 residues. Germline V lookup: CDR1 DFQATT, CDR2 SNEGSKA (reference sequence). V was shortened by 6 bases and J by 4 bases, with 11 bases between the two germline ends. CDR3 nucleotides: TGCAGTGCCCGTGGGGGGTCAGATACGCAGTATTTT. This sequence encodes CSARGGSDTQYF.